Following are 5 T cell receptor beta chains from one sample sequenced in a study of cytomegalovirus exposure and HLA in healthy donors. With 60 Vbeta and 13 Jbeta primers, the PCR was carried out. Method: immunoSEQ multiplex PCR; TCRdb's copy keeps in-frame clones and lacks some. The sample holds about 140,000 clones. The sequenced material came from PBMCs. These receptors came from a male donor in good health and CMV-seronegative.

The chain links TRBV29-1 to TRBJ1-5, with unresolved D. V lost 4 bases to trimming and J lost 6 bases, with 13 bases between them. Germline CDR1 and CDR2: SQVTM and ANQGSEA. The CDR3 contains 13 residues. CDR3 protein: CSVAQDWGQPQHF. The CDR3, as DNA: TGCAGCGTTGCCCAGGACTGGGGTCAGCCCCAGCATTTT.

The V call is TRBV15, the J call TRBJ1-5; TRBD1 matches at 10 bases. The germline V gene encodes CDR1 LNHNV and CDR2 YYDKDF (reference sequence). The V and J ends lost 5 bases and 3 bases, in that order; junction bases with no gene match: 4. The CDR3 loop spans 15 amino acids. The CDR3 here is CATSGTGVNNQPQHF. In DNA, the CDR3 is TGTGCCACCAGCGGGACAGGGGTCAACAATCAGCCCCAGCATTTT.

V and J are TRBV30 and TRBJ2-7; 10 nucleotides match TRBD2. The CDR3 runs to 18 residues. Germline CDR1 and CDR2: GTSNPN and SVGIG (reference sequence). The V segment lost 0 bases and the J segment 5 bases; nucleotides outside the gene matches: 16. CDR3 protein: CAWSVRRSGRAGGDEQYF. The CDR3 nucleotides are TGTGCCTGGAGTGTACGGCGGAGCGGGAGGGCCGGGGGGGACGAGCAGTACTTC.

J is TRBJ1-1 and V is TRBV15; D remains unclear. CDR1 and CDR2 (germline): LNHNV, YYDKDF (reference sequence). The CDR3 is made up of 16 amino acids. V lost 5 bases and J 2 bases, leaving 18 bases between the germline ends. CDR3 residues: CATSHDRRGLNTEAFF. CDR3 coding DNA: TGTGCCACCAGCCACGACCGTCGAGGTCTAAACACTGAAGCTTTCTTT.

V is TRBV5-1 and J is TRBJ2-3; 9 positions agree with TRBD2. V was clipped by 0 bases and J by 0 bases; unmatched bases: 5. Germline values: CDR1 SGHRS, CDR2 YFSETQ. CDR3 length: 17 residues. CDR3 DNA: TGCGCCAGCAGCTTGGAATCTAGCGGGACAAGCACAGATACGCAGTATTTT. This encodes CASSLESSGTSTDTQYF.